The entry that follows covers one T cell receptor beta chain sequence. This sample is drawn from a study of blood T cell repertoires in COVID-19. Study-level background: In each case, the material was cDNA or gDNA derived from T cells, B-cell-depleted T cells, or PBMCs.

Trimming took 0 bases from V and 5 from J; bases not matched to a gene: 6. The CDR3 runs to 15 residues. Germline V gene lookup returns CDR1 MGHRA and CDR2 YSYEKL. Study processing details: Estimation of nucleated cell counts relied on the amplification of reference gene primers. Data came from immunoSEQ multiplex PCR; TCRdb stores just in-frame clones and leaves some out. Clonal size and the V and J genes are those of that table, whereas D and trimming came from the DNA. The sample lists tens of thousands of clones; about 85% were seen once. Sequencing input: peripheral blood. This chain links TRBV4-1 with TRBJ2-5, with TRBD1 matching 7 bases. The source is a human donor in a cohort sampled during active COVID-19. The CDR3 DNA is TGCGCCAGCAGCCAAGATAGGAGACAGGGTGAGACCCAGTACTTC. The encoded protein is CASSQDRRQGETQYF.